What follows are 29 T cell receptor beta chains derived from one specimen sequenced in a study of Graves' ophthalmopathy and Graves' hyperthyroidism. RNA transcripts were the source from which TCR beta CDR3 regions were amplified. The first round was an RT-PCR with HTBI primers, and the second round was a multiplex PCR. MiXCR was run by TCRdb on the multiplex PCR reads, yielding one entry per CDR3 protein. The sample holds approximately 380,000 distinct CDR3 sequences, under 25% seen once. Sequenced input: peripheral blood. The source of these receptors is a woman in her late teens or twenties with stable Graves' hyperthyroidism.

This clonotype occurred many times. The chain has TRBV7-2 and TRBJ1-1, with a possible D match to TRBD1 (6 bases). The germline V and J ends were trimmed by 6 bases and 5 bases, with 19 bases remaining between them. CDR1 is SGHTA, CDR2 FQGNSA, per germline. The CDR3 covers 15 residues. This CDR3 is CASSVTGTKGTEAFF. The CDR3 bases are TGTGCCAGCAGTGTGACCGGGACAAAGGGGACTGAAGCTTTCTTT.

This clonotype was recorded many times. This CDR3 reads CSARSLVVGELFF. Here the CDR3 DNA reads TGCAGTGCTAGATCGCTAGTGGTCGGGGAGCTGTTTTTT. The chain carries TRBV20-1 and TRBJ2-2, with D unresolved. In germline, CDR1 is DFQATT, CDR2 SNEGSKA (reference sequence). V was cut by 2 bases and J by 7 bases, with 11 bases left in between. The CDR3 consists of 13 residues.

This clonotype was recorded at least ten times. The chain combines TRBV20-1 with TRBJ2-7; possible D gene TRBD1, 6 bases. The CDR3 spans 15 residues. The germline V gene has CDR1 DFQATT and CDR2 SNEGSKA (reference sequence). V dropped 0 bases and J dropped 3 bases, with 15 bases sitting between them. DNA for the CDR3: TGCAGTGCTAGAGATGGCCGGGACACGGGCTACGAGCAGTACTTC. The encoded protein is CSARDGRDTGYEQYF.

Points on this clonotype: Here the CDR3 omits its conserved ending phenylalanine or tryptophan, so a read error is the likely source. This rearrangement joins TRBV28 to TRBJ1-1; the D gene is possibly TRBD1 (5 bases). V was shortened by 4 bases and J by 0 bases, with 12 bases between the two germline ends. Germline V gene sequence: CDR1 MDHEN, CDR2 SYDVKM. The CDR3 spans 15 residues. CDR3 region: CASSSNRGVNTEAFL. The CDR3 DNA reads TGTGCCAGCAGTTCCAATCGGGGGGTGAACACTGAAGCTTTCCTT.

In its sample, this clonotype was seen a few times. This chain uses TRBV12-3 or TRBV12-4 with TRBJ2-5, with D maybe TRBD1 (5 bases). The V and J ends lost 7 bases and 5 bases respectively, with 14 bases between them. The CDR3 is 13 amino acids. The CDR3, as DNA: TGTGCCAGCAAGGCCCAGGGCCTCGAGACCCAGTACTTC. Translation: CASKAQGLETQYF.

The V gene is TRBV12-3 or TRBV12-4, the J gene TRBJ2-5, with unresolved D. V was shortened by 4 bases and J by 5 bases, with 11 bases between the two germline ends. The length of the CDR3 is 13 residues. CDR3 sequence: CASSSDTVETQYF. The CDR3 nucleotides are TGTGCCAGCAGTTCCGATACCGTTGAGACCCAGTACTTC.

This chain uses TRBV30 with TRBJ2-2; 8 bases align to TRBD2. CDR3 length: 16 residues. The V gene's germline CDR1 is GTSNPN and CDR2 SVGIG (reference sequence). Germline trimming cut 3 bases from V and 4 bases from J; bases unmatched to any gene: 10. This CDR3 reads CAWRLSGIGATGELFF. In DNA, the CDR3 is TGTGCCTGGAGGCTTAGCGGGATAGGGGCCACCGGGGAGCTGTTTTTT.

This clonotype was detected ten times or more. The chain joins TRBV7-2 to TRBJ1-6; D unresolved. Germline assignment: CDR1 SGHTA and CDR2 FQGNSA. Trimming pared 1 base from V and 6 bases from J, leaving 10 bases between. The length of the CDR3 is 15 residues. CDR3 region: CASSLGSLFNSPLHF. The CDR3 DNA sequence: TGTGCCAGCAGCTTAGGTTCATTGTTTAATTCACCCCTCCACTTT.

CDR3 nucleotide sequence: TGTGCCAGCAGTGAACCCCCGGGACTAGCGGGAGTTGAGACCCAGTACTTC. Translated, it gives CASSEPPGLAGVETQYF. The chain recombines TRBV25-1 with TRBJ2-5; 14 positions match TRBD2. V trimming: 2 bases; J trimming: 5 bases; junction bases outside the gene matches: 7. The CDR3 is made up of 17 amino acids. Germline CDR1 reads MGHDK; CDR2 reads SYGVNS.

This clonotype has a count of ten or more. This chain's CDR3 is CSARDRGRMNTEAFF. As DNA, the CDR3 is TGCAGTGCTAGAGATCGGGGGCGGATGAACACTGAAGCTTTCTTT. The chain employs TRBV20-1 and TRBJ1-1; a possible D gene is TRBD1 (6 bases). The CDR3 length is 15 residues. Trimming pared 0 bases from V and 0 bases from J, leaving 11 bases between. The V gene's germline CDR1 is DFQATT and CDR2 SNEGSKA (reference sequence).

This clonotype turned up a few times. The V call is TRBV18, the J call TRBJ2-6; maybe TRBD2 (5 bases). V lost 4 bases, J lost 3 bases, and 19 bases lay in between. The CDR3 totals 18 residues. Per the germline V gene, CDR1 is KGHSH and CDR2 is LQKENI. In DNA form, the CDR3 reads TGTGCCAGCTCACGAGAGGGTGCCCCCGCTCTTGGGGCCAACGTCCTGACTTTC. The encoded protein is CASSREGAPALGANVLTF.

This clonotype was counted ten times or more. The CDR3 is CASTQANRVEKETQYF. The CDR3 DNA reads as TGTGCCAGCACCCAAGCGAACAGGGTGGAGAAAGAGACCCAGTACTTC. The rearrangement joins TRBV6-1 to TRBJ2-5; TRBD1 might be the D (6 bases). Trimming stripped 7 bases from V and 3 bases from J, with 21 bases between. The CDR3 spans 16 residues. Germline-derived CDR1 and CDR2 are MNHNS and SASEGT.

There are many counts of this clonotype. V and J are TRBV24-1 and TRBJ2-2; D remains unclear. Trimming cost V 6 bases and J 4 bases, with 11 bases left between them. This CDR3 has 14 amino acids. The germline CDR1 and CDR2 sequences are KGHDR and SFDVKD. DNA of the CDR3: TGTGCCACCAGTTCCGACACCTCCACCGGGGAGCTGTTTTTT. Protein: CATSSDTSTGELFF.

This clonotype appeared many times. The chain employs TRBV20-1 and TRBJ2-5; no clear D. Germline V gene sequence: CDR1 DFQATT, CDR2 SNEGSKA (reference sequence). The V end lost 2 bases, the J end lost 2 bases, and 9 bases lay between the germline ends. This CDR3 spans 13 amino acids. CDR3 DNA sequence: TGCAGTGCTAGAAGGGCAGGTCAAGAGACCCAGTACTTC. As protein: CSARRAGQETQYF.

This clonotype appeared many times. The chain employs TRBV28 and TRBJ2-6; TRBD2 might be the D (5 bases). Looked up from germline, CDR1 is MDHEN and CDR2 is SYDVKM. The CDR3 covers 16 residues. Trimming shortened V by 3 bases and J by 0 bases, and 9 bases separated the two germline ends. The CDR3 loop is CASSLRVGSGANVLTF. CDR3 sequence (DNA): TGTGCCAGCAGTTTGAGGGTTGGCTCTGGGGCCAACGTCCTGACTTTC.

The sample holds many counts of this clonotype. J is TRBJ2-5 and V is TRBV6-1; D is unclear. V lost 5 bases to trimming and J lost 5 bases, with 15 bases between them. The germline V gene has CDR1 MNHNS and CDR2 SASEGT. The CDR3 extends over 14 amino acids. CDR3 sequence reads: CASSRRVTHETQYF. The CDR3 DNA follows: TGTGCCAGCAGTCGAAGGGTTACTCACGAGACCCAGTACTTC.

The gene calls are TRBV6-2 or TRBV6-3 and TRBJ2-5, with a tentative D call TRBD1 (5 bases). Trimming stripped 5 bases from V and 1 base from J, with 11 bases between. The CDR3 runs to 14 residues. In germline, CDR1 is MNHEY, CDR2 SVGEGT. The CDR3 reads CASSPIGVQETQYF. The CDR3 region has the DNA TGTGCCAGCAGTCCTATAGGGGTCCAAGAGACCCAGTACTTC.

About this clonotype: Germline and junction disagree at one end, which may indicate a read error. The chain is built from TRBV11-2 and TRBJ1-1; D is uncertain. The length of the CDR3 is 10 residues. Germline lookup yields CDR1 SGHAT and CDR2 FQNNGV. The CDR3 sequence is CAISLVDAFF. CDR3 sequence (DNA): TGTGCCATCAGCTTAGTGGATGCTTTCTTT.

This clonotype has a handful of counts. In nucleotides, the CDR3 is TGTGCCAGCAGCTTAGTGAAAGGGTCCCAGGAGGTTACCTACGAGCAGTACTTC. Its translation is CASSLVKGSQEVTYEQYF. This sequence joins TRBV5-6 and TRBJ2-7; tentatively, D is TRBD2 (5 bases). The CDR3 contains 18 residues. Germline CDR1 and CDR2: SGHDT and YYEEEE. V lost 2 bases, J lost 2 bases, and 23 bases lay in between.

This clonotype was recorded a few times. The rearrangement links TRBV3-1 to TRBJ2-3, with unresolved D. With 1 base removed from V and 4 bases from J, the gap between germline ends came to 6 bases. The germline V gene encodes CDR1 LGHDT and CDR2 YNNKEL (reference sequence). The CDR3 consists of 13 residues. The CDR3 here is CASSQAEADTQYF. CDR3 coding DNA: TGTGCCAGCAGCCAAGCAGAAGCAGATACGCAGTATTTT.

The gene calls are TRBV5-1 and TRBJ2-7; the match to TRBD1 covers 8 bases. CDR1 and CDR2 from the germline V gene are SGHRS and YFSETQ. The J segment lost 2 bases and the V segment lost 5 bases, leaving 12 bases of the junction unmatched. The length of the CDR3 is 16 residues. The chain's CDR3 is CASSGRRAGGAYEQYF. CDR3 bases: TGCGCCAGCAGTGGGAGACGGGCAGGGGGCGCCTACGAGCAGTACTTC.

This clonotype has ten or more counts. Compared with germline, one end of the junction differs, possibly owing to a read error. The J gene is TRBJ1-1, the V gene TRBV3-1; tentatively, D is TRBD1 (5 bases). Germline V gene sequence: CDR1 LGHDT, CDR2 YNNKEL (reference sequence). This CDR3 has 13 amino acids. The CDR3, as DNA: TGCGCCAGCAGCCAAGGGGTCAACACTGAAGCTTTCTTT. It yields the protein CASSQGVNTEAFF.

This clonotype was detected ten times or more. The J gene is TRBJ2-3, the V gene TRBV24-1; D call uncertain. Between the trimmed V and J ends, which lost 4 bases and 3 bases, there was a span of 10 bases. CDR3 length: 14 amino acids. CDR1 is KGHDR, CDR2 SFDVKD, per germline. CDR3 sequence: CATSDPTRTDTQYF. The CDR3 DNA follows: TGTGCCACCAGTGACCCCACCCGAACAGATACGCAGTATTTT.

The chain combines TRBV30 with TRBJ1-1; D might be TRBD1 (5 bases). Trimming pared 5 bases from V and 5 bases from J, leaving 12 bases between. Germline lookup yields CDR1 GTSNPN and CDR2 SVGIG (reference sequence). The CDR3 is 12 residues long. The CDR3 DNA reads as TGTGCCTGGGGGGGGGAGAGGACTGAAGCTTTCTTT. It is translated as CAWGGERTEAFF.

The chain combines TRBV11-2 with TRBJ1-1; 7 bases are shared with TRBD1. The CDR3 extends over 18 amino acids. J was trimmed by 2 bases and V by 4 bases; bases with no gene match: 16. From germline, CDR1 is SGHAT and CDR2 FQNNGV. CDR3 coding DNA: TGTGCCAGCAGCTCAGGACCCTGGGACAGTTTTTCAAACACTGAAGCTTTCTTT. Its protein is CASSSGPWDSFSNTEAFF.

This clonotype was counted at least ten times. Written as DNA, the CDR3 is TGTGCCAGCAGCTTATATCCTTACTACGAGCAGTACTTC. The encoded protein is CASSLYPYYEQYF. This chain connects TRBV7-2 to TRBJ2-7; no firm D call. The CDR3 spans 13 residues. V lost 2 bases to trimming and J lost 3 bases, with 8 bases between them. Germline V gene data show CDR1 as SGHTA and CDR2 as FQGNSA.

This clonotype was recorded many times. The rearrangement uses TRBV6-5 and TRBJ1-6; D is uncertain. The germline CDR1 and CDR2 sequences are MNHEY and SVGAGI. Trimming removed 0 bases from V and 7 bases from J, with 10 bases in between. CDR3 length: 15 residues. This CDR3 reads CASSYSREMNSPLHF. CDR3 in DNA: TGTGCCAGCAGTTACTCAAGGGAAATGAATTCACCCCTCCACTTT.

This clonotype has a count of ten or more. The rearrangement joins TRBV27 to TRBJ2-5, with 10 positions matching TRBD1. Germline trimming cut 5 bases from V and 2 bases from J; bases unmatched to any gene: 8. The CDR3 totals 16 residues. Germline V lookup: CDR1 MNHEY, CDR2 SMNVEV (reference sequence). Here the CDR3 DNA reads TGTGCCAGCAGTCTCAGACAGGGGGCCTATCAAGAGACCCAGTACTTC. Protein product: CASSLRQGAYQETQYF.

This clonotype was seen at least ten times. This chain uses TRBV5-4 with TRBJ1-2; D call uncertain. This CDR3 spans 15 amino acids. Germline lookup yields CDR1 SGHNT and CDR2 YYREEE (reference sequence). V lost 2 bases and J lost 1, with 12 bases in between. In DNA, the CDR3 is TGTGCCAGCAGCTTAGGTTCAGGCAGTAACTATGGCTACACCTTC. It specifies CASSLGSGSNYGYTF.